One sample yielded the 30 T cell receptor beta chains listed below, sequenced in a study of cytomegalovirus exposure and HLA in healthy donors. The primer mix had 60 Vbeta and 13 Jbeta primers. Measured with immunoSEQ multiplex PCR; TCRdb has only the in-frame clones, and not every one. The data show 99,000 or so clones, 83% seen once. Source material: PBMCs. The receptors come from a man aged 18 to 29 in good health and CMV-seronegative.

V usage is TRBV27 and J usage is TRBJ2-1; perhaps TRBD1 as D (5 bases). V dropped 7 bases and J dropped 0 bases, with 13 bases sitting between them. The CDR3 runs to 15 residues. Looked up from germline, CDR1 is MNHEY and CDR2 is SMNVEV (reference sequence). CDR3 region: CASNIGAFSYNEQFF. The CDR3 bases are TGTGCCAGCAACATAGGGGCATTCTCCTACAATGAGCAGTTCTTC.

This chain connects TRBV2 to TRBJ1-1, with D possibly TRBD1 on 6 matching bases. The CDR3 consists of 13 residues. Germline CDR1 is SNHLY and CDR2 is FYNNEI. V lost 5 bases to trimming and J lost 4 bases, with 11 bases between them. The CDR3 loop is CASSIGRGTEAFF. In DNA form, the CDR3 reads TGTGCCAGCAGTATAGGCAGGGGCACTGAAGCTTTCTTT.

This clone has only a few counts. The chain has TRBV7-9 and TRBJ1-5; D remains ambiguous. V was pared by 6 bases and J by 6 bases, with 9 bases between. The CDR3 loop spans 12 amino acids. The germline V gene has CDR1 SEHNR and CDR2 FQNEAQ (reference sequence). CDR3 coding DNA: TGTGCCAGCAGTGCGGGCCGTCAGCCCCAGCATTTT. Translation: CASSAGRQPQHF.

The chain employs TRBV7-3 and TRBJ2-3, with 9 bases lining up with TRBD2. The junction had 12 bases not matched to a gene; V was cut back by 1 base and J by 4 bases. The CDR3 totals 18 residues. Germline loops: CDR1 SGHTA, CDR2 FQGTGA. CDR3 bases: TGTGCCAGCAGCTTAAGGGGGACTAGCCCCGGACTAGCAGATACGCAGTATTTT. Protein sequence: CASSLRGTSPGLADTQYF.

J is TRBJ2-2 and V is TRBV7-2, with 13 bases matching TRBD2. The CDR3 has 17 residues. The junction had 7 bases not matched to a gene; V was cut back by 3 bases and J by 6 bases. Germline V gene data show CDR1 as SGHTA and CDR2 as FQGNSA. The DNA of the CDR3 is TGTGCCAGCAGCTTTCGGACTAGCGGGAGTGGGTCCGGGGAGCTGTTTTTT. As protein: CASSFRTSGSGSGELFF.

J is TRBJ2-2 and V is TRBV7-2, with D perhaps matching TRBD2 (6 bases). Looked up from germline, CDR1 is SGHTA and CDR2 is FQGNSA. V was shortened by 2 bases and J by 2 bases, with 18 bases between the two germline ends. The CDR3 totals 18 residues. The CDR3 coding sequence is TGTGCCAGCAGCTTATATCCGTTGGGAGGTGCAAACACCGGGGAGCTGTTTTTT. Protein sequence: CASSLYPLGGANTGELFF.

CDR3 bases: TGTGCCAGTAGTAGGAGCTCTGGAAACACCATATATTTT. This codes for CASSRSSGNTIYF. The rearrangement joins TRBV19 to TRBJ1-3; D is unclear. The V end lost 4 bases, the J end lost 0 bases, and 4 bases lay between the germline ends. Germline values: CDR1 LNHDA, CDR2 SQIVND (reference sequence). CDR3 length equals 13 residues.

The chain has TRBV7-2 and TRBJ1-2; 9 nucleotides agree with TRBD1. Germline V CDR1 and CDR2: SGHTA, FQGNSA. This CDR3 region has 15 residues. Trimming removed 4 bases from V and 2 bases from J; junction bases left unmatched: 5. The CDR3 is CASSSGTGRNYGYTF. CDR3 nucleotide sequence: TGTGCCAGCAGCTCCGGGACAGGGCGAAACTATGGCTACACCTTC.

V is TRBV27 and J is TRBJ2-7, with 7 bases aligning to TRBD2. Germline V gene sequence: CDR1 MNHEY, CDR2 SMNVEV (reference sequence). With 0 bases clipped from V and 1 base from J, the junction kept 6 bases outside the gene matches. The length of the CDR3 is 16 residues. In DNA, the CDR3 is TGTGCCAGCAGTTTATCGTCACTAGCGCGGTCCTACGAGCAGTACTTC. Its translation: CASSLSSLARSYEQYF.

By share, this clone counts as medium-sized. The sample has other DNA sequences that encode this CDR3 too. The J gene is TRBJ2-7, the V gene TRBV9; the match to TRBD1 covers 8 bases. The CDR3 length is 14 residues. Trimming at V came to 0 bases and at J to 4 bases, leaving 3 bases not matched to a gene. CDR1 is SGDLS, CDR2 YYNGEE, per germline. CDR3 sequence reads: CASSVAGGPYEQYF. The CDR3 bases are TGTGCCAGCAGCGTAGCAGGGGGCCCTTACGAGCAGTACTTC.

On this clone: The junction departs from the called germline gene at one end, perhaps through a read error. V usage is TRBV19 and J usage is TRBJ1-1; 7 bases are shared with TRBD1. This CDR3 has 14 residues. CDR1 and CDR2 (germline): LNHDA, SQIVND (reference sequence). The CDR3 here is CASRLTGRNIEAFF. DNA for the CDR3: TGTGCCAGTAGGCTGACAGGGAGGAACATTGAAGCTTTCTTT.

The genes are TRBV30 and TRBJ1-1; 10 bases line up with TRBD1. After removal of 4 bases from V and 4 bases from J, the junction contained 12 bases not matched to a gene. The CDR3 totals 16 residues. Germline CDR1 reads GTSNPN; CDR2 reads SVGIG (reference sequence). The CDR3 spells CAWIPGQGIWRTEAFF. The CDR3, as DNA: TGTGCCTGGATCCCGGGACAGGGGATTTGGCGCACTGAAGCTTTCTTT.

This clone was recorded a few times. The chain couples TRBV9 to TRBJ2-1; 10 bases match TRBD1. The germline gives CDR1 SGDLS, CDR2 YYNGEE. The trim removed 4 bases at V and 10 bases at J, leaving 8 bases unmatched. The CDR3 runs 14 residues. CDR3 residues: CASSLGTGVEEQFF. The CDR3, as DNA: TGTGCCAGCAGCCTAGGGACAGGGGTGGAGGAGCAGTTCTTC.

This clone was observed a single time. The genes are TRBV7-2 and TRBJ2-5; 12 bases map to TRBD2. CDR1 is SGHTA, CDR2 FQGNSA, per germline. This CDR3 is built from 18 residues. Trimming cost V 0 bases and J 5 bases; bases outside gene matches: 10. The CDR3 coding sequence is TGTGCCAGCAGCTTAGCGCGCACTAGCGGGAGGTGGGGTGAGACCCAGTACTTC. This codes for CASSLARTSGRWGETQYF.

V and J are TRBV4-1 and TRBJ2-7, with D possibly matching TRBD1 (5 bases). The germline V gene encodes CDR1 MGHRA and CDR2 YSYEKL. Trimming pared 8 bases from V and 3 bases from J, leaving 14 bases between. The CDR3 loop spans 13 amino acids. The CDR3 sequence: CASALTVGYEQYF. The CDR3 coding sequence is TGCGCCAGCGCATTGACAGTGGGCTACGAGCAGTACTTC.

This chain links TRBV29-1 with TRBJ2-2, with D possibly being TRBD2 (5 bases). The germline gives CDR1 SQVTM, CDR2 ANQGSEA. This CDR3 contains 17 residues. Trimming cost V 7 bases and J 0 bases, with 21 bases left between them. The CDR3 region has the DNA TGCAGCGCCCAAGCGAGAGGGCAGCAAACGAACACCGGGGAGCTGTTTTTT. Its translation is CSAQARGQQTNTGELFF.

The genes are TRBV7-2 and TRBJ1-4; D may be TRBD1 (5 bases). Trimming cost V 2 bases and J 10 bases, with 17 bases left between them. CDR1 and CDR2 (germline): SGHTA, FQGNSA. The CDR3 is 15 amino acids. CDR3 residues: CASSLNRRGLRKLFF. CDR3 nucleotide sequence: TGTGCCAGCAGCTTAAATCGGCGGGGCCTCAGAAAACTGTTTTTT.

The chain is built from TRBV11-2 and TRBJ2-5; 14 nucleotides agree with TRBD2. Trimming at V came to 3 bases and at J to 3 bases, leaving 0 bases not matched to a gene. This CDR3 comprises 15 residues. Germline loops: CDR1 SGHAT, CDR2 FQNNGV. For the CDR3, the DNA is TGTGCCAGCAGCTTGGGACTAGCGGGGGAAGAGACCCAGTACTTC. It codes for CASSLGLAGEETQYF. Variable domain in full (rest from reference TRBV11-2 and TRBJ2-5): EAGVAQSPRYKIIEKRQSVAFWCNPISGHATLYWYQQILGQGPKLLIQFQNNGVVDDSQLPKDRFSAERLKGVDSTLKIQPAKLEDSAVYLCASSLGLAGEETQYFGPGTRLLVL.

This clone has only one observation. The rearrangement links TRBV5-1 to TRBJ2-3, with TRBD1 identical over 7 bases. The CDR3 is 15 amino acids. In germline, CDR1 is SGHRS, CDR2 YFSETQ. The trim removed 4 bases at V and 5 bases at J, leaving 10 bases unmatched. CDR3 in amino acids: CASSQLQGQRDTQYF. The CDR3 DNA reads as TGCGCCAGCAGCCAGTTACAGGGGCAGAGAGATACGCAGTATTTT.

The V call is TRBV9, the J call TRBJ2-5; the match to TRBD1 covers 9 bases. The CDR3 has 15 residues. With V trimmed by 3 bases and J by 5 bases, 8 bases remained unmatched. The germline V gene encodes CDR1 SGDLS and CDR2 YYNGEE. CDR3 nucleotides: TGTGCCAGCAGCGCGACAGGGGGACTATCGGAGACCCAGTACTTC. This gives the protein CASSATGGLSETQYF.

This clone was recorded a few times. The chain combines TRBV19 with TRBJ2-7, with D tentatively TRBD2 (6 bases). Germline values: CDR1 LNHDA, CDR2 SQIVND (reference sequence). The V and J ends lost 6 bases and 7 bases respectively, with 19 bases between them. The CDR3 consists of 14 residues. In nucleotides, the CDR3 is TGTGCCAGTAGCGGTCAGGGATTGGCGGGGGAGCAGTACTTC. It yields the protein CASSGQGLAGEQYF.

The sample holds one count of this clone. V and J are TRBV6-6 and TRBJ2-4, with 9 bases lining up with TRBD1. CDR1 is MNHNY, CDR2 SVGAGI, per germline (reference sequence). The CDR3 runs to 12 residues. V shed 5 bases, J shed 14 bases, and the junction held 7 bases outside the gene matches. The CDR3 spells CASSTPTGGKYF. The CDR3 DNA reads TGTGCCAGCAGTACCCCAACAGGGGGCAAGTACTTC.

Written as DNA, the CDR3 is TGTGCCAGCAGTTTATCTTGCAGGGTTATTTTCATGAACACTGAAGCTTTCTTT. Translation gives CASSLSCRVIFMNTEAFF. V usage is TRBV27 and J usage is TRBJ1-1; maybe TRBD1 (5 bases). CDR1 and CDR2 from the germline V gene are MNHEY and SMNVEV (reference sequence). V was clipped by 0 bases and J by 0 bases, with 17 bases between them. This CDR3 has 18 residues.

V and J are TRBV7-8 and TRBJ2-7; D unresolved. The germline V and J ends were trimmed by 4 bases and 2 bases, with 12 bases remaining between them. This CDR3 has 14 residues. Per germline, CDR1 SGHVS and CDR2 FQNEAQ. The CDR3 nucleotides read TGTGCCAGCAGCTACTCACCGGGTCCCTACGAGCAGTACTTC. Its translation is CASSYSPGPYEQYF.

As to this clone: The same CDR3 can be traced to other DNA sequences in this sample. This chain joins TRBV2 and TRBJ1-1, with D possibly TRBD1 on 6 matching bases. This CDR3 is 16 amino acids long. Trimming took off 5 bases at V and 4 bases at J, with 20 bases between the two ends. Germline V CDR1 and CDR2: SNHLY, FYNNEI. CDR3 amino acids: CASSTPGQGTGTEAFF. DNA of the CDR3: TGTGCCAGCAGTACCCCGGGGCAGGGGACGGGCACTGAAGCTTTCTTT. The entire variable domain, with the rest obtained from reference TRBV2 and TRBJ1-1, is as follows: EPEVTQTPSHQVTQMGQEVILRCVPISNHLYFYWYRQILGQKVEFLVSFYNNEISEKSEIFDDQFSVERPDGSNFTLKIRSTKLEDSAMYFCASSTPGQGTGTEAFFGQGTRLTVV.

This chain uses TRBV10-2 with TRBJ2-7; 8 nucleotides agree with TRBD2. J was trimmed by 3 bases and V by 10 bases; bases with no gene match: 14. CDR1 and CDR2 from the germline V gene are WSHSY and SAAADI. The CDR3 is 15 residues long. In DNA, the CDR3 is TGCGCCACCCTTGGAGGGCGAACTAGCGGCTACGAGCAGTACTTC. It is translated as CATLGGRTSGYEQYF.

The chain recombines TRBV7-9 with TRBJ2-7; tentative D call: TRBD1 (5 bases). Germline CDR1 is SEHNR and CDR2 is FQNEAQ (reference sequence). This CDR3 spans 12 amino acids. Between the trimmed V and J ends, which lost 5 bases and 12 bases, there was a span of 17 bases. CDR3 bases: TGTGCCAGCAGCCCAGGGTTAGGTTGGCTGTACTTC. Protein: CASSPGLGWLYF. The whole variable domain, remainder taken from reference TRBV7-9 and TRBJ2-7, is DTGVSQNPRHKITKRGQNVTFRCDPISEHNRLYWYRQTLGQGPEFLTYFQNEAQLEKSRLLSDRFSAERPKGSFSTLEIQRTEQGDSAMYLCASSPGLGWLYFGPGTRLTVT.

With regard to this clone: Additional DNA sequences in this sample encode the identical CDR3. The V gene is TRBV4-3, the J gene TRBJ1-2; tentative D call: TRBD1 (6 bases). The V gene's germline CDR1 is LGHNA and CDR2 YSLEER. This CDR3 comprises 14 residues. V was cut by 0 bases and J by 2 bases, with 7 bases left in between. The CDR3 DNA is TGCGCCAGCAGCCAAGACAGGGGCAACTATGGCTACACCTTC. It translates to CASSQDRGNYGYTF.

The chain joins TRBV10-3 to TRBJ2-5, with a tentative D call TRBD2 (6 bases). The end of the DNA fits TRBJ2-7 better, so the J call may be wrong. The germline V gene has CDR1 ENHRY and CDR2 SYGVKD. There are 12 residues in the CDR3. The CDR3 loop is CAIGGNSYEQYF. CDR3 in DNA: TGTGCCATCGGAGGGAACTCCTACGAGCAGTACTTC.

This clone was found a few times. The CDR3 sequence: CASYHRGQFGYGYTF. CDR3 bases: TGTGCCAGTTACCACAGGGGGCAGTTTGGGTATGGCTACACCTTC. This chain uses TRBV19 with TRBJ1-2; 9 bases agree with TRBD1. This CDR3 comprises 15 residues. V was pared by 8 bases and J by 5 bases, with 12 bases of the junction left unmatched. Germline CDR1 reads LNHDA; CDR2 reads SQIVND (reference sequence).